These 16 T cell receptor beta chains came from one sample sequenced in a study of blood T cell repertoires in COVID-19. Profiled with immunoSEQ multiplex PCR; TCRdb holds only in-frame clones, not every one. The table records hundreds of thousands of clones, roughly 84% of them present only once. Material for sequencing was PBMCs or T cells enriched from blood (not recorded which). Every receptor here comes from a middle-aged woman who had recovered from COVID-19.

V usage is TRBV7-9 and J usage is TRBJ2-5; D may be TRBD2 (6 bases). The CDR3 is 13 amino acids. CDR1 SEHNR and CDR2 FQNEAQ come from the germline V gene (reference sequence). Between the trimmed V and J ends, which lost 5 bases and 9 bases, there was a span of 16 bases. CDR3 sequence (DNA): TGTGCCAGCAGCCCAAGGGACTTTCTACCCCAGTACTTC. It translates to CASSPRDFLPQYF.

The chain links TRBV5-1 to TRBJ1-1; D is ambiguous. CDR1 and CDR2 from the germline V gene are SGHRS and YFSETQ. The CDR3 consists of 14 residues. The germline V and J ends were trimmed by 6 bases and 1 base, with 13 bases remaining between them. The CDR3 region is CASTLAGRNTEAFF. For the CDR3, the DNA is TGCGCCAGCACCCTGGCGGGCCGGAACACTGAAGCTTTCTTT.

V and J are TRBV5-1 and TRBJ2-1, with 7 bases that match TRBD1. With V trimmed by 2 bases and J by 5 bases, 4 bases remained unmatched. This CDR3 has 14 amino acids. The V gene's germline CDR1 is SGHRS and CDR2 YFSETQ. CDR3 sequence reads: CASSFGQEDNEQFF. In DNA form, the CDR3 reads TGCGCCAGCAGCTTTGGACAGGAAGACAATGAGCAGTTCTTC.

The CDR3 DNA is TGTGCCATCAGTGAGAGGAGCAGGGGACTGAACACTGAAGCTTTCTTT. Translating gives CAISERSRGLNTEAFF. This sequence joins TRBV10-3 and TRBJ1-1; TRBD1 is a possible D gene (6 bases). The V gene lost 2 bases and the J gene lost 0 bases, with 13 bases spanning the gap. This CDR3 spans 16 amino acids. CDR1 and CDR2 (germline): ENHRY, SYGVKD.

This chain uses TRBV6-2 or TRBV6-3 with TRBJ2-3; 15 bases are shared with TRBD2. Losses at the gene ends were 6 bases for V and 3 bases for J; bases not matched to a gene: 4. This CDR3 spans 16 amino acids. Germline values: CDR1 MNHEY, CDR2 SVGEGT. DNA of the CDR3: TGTGCCAGCAGCTCCGGACTAGCGGGAGGGACAGATACGCAGTATTTT. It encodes CASSSGLAGGTDTQYF.

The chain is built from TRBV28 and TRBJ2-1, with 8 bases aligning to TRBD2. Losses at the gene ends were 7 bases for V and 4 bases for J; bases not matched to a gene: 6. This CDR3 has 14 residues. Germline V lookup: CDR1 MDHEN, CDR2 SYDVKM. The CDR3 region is CASTYSGAYNEQFF. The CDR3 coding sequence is TGTGCCAGCACCTATAGCGGGGCTTACAATGAGCAGTTCTTC.

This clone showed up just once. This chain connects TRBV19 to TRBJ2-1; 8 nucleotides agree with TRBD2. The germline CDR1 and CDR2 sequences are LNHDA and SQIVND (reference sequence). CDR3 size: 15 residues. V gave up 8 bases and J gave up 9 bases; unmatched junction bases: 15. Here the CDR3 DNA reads TGTGCCAGTGCTCCGGGACTAGACCTCCGAACTGAGCAGTTCTTC. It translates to CASAPGLDLRTEQFF.

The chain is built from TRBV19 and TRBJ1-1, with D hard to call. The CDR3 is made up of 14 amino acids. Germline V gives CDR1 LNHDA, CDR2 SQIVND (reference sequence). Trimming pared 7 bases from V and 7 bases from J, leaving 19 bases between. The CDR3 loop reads CASKKGTGVGEAFF. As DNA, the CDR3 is TGTGCCAGTAAGAAAGGCACCGGGGTGGGTGAAGCTTTCTTT.

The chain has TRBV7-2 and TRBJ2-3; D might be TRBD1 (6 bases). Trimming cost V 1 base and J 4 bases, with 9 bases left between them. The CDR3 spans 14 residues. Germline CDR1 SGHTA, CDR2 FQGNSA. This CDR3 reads CASSLGGPADTQYF. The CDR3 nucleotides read TGTGCCAGCAGCTTAGGGGGGCCGGCAGATACGCAGTATTTT.

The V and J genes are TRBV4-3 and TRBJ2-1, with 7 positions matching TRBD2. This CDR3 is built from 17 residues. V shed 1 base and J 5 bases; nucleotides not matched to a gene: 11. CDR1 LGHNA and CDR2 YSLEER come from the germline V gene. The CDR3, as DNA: TGCGCCAGCAGCCAAGCCTATCCTAGCGGAAGGAACAATGAGCAGTTCTTC. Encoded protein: CASSQAYPSGRNNEQFF.

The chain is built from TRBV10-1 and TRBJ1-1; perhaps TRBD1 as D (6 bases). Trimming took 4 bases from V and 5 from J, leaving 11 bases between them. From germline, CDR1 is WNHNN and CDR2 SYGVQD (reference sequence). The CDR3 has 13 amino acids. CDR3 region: CASSVQGTTEAFF. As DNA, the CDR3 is TGCGCCAGCAGTGTTCAGGGGACGACTGAAGCTTTCTTT.

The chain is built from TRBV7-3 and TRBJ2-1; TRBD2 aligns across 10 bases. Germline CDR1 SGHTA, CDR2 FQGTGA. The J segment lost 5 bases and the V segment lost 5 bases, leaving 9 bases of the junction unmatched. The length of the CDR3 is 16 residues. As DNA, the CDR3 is TGTGCCAGCAGCCCACAACCCACTAGCGGGAACAATGAGCAGTTCTTC. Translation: CASSPQPTSGNNEQFF.

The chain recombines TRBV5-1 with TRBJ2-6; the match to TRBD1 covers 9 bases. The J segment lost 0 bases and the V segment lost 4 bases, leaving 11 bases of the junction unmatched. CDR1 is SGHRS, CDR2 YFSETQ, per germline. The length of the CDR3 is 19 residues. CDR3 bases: TGCGCCAGCAGCAGGACCCCGGGACAGGGACTCTCTGGGGCCAACGTCCTGACTTTC. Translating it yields CASSRTPGQGLSGANVLTF. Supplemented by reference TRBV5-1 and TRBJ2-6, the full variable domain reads KAGVTQTPRYLIKTRGQQVTLSCSPISGHRSVSWYQQTPGQGLQFLFEYFSETQRNKGNFPGRFSGRQFSNSRSEMNVSTLELGDSALYLCASSRTPGQGLSGANVLTFGAGSRLTVL.

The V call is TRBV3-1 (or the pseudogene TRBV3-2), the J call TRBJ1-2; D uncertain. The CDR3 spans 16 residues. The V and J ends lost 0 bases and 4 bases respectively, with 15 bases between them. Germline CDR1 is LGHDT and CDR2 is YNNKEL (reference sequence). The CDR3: CASSQDWSGSGYGYTF. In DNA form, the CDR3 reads TGTGCCAGCAGCCAAGATTGGTCAGGTTCCGGCTATGGCTACACCTTC.

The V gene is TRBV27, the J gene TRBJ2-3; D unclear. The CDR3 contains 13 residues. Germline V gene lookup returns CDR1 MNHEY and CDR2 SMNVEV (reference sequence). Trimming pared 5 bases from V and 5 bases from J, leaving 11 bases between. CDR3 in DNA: TGTGCCAGCAGTGCCCGTCTAGTAGATACGCAGTATTTT. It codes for CASSARLVDTQYF.

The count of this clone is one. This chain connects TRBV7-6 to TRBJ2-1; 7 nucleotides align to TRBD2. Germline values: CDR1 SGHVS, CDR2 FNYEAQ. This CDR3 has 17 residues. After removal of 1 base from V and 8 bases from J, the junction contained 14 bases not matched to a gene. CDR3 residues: CASSLGAPTSPQDEQFF. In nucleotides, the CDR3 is TGTGCCAGCAGCTTAGGGGCTCCGACTAGCCCCCAGGATGAGCAGTTCTTC.